This T cell receptor beta chain was sequenced in a study of vaccination and CD4 T cells after COVID-19. Study-wide background: Post-COVID draws followed diagnosis by a median around 100 days (range 35 to 161). The cells in question were stimulated using overlapping spike peptides derived from SARS-CoV-2, HCoV-NL63, HCoV-OC43 and HCoV-229E.

Germline V CDR1 and CDR2: SGHDT, YYEEEE. Trimming removed 1 base from V and 5 bases from J, with 15 bases in between. CDR3 length equals 15 residues. This clonotype was picked up a small number of times. Its target is unknown. Researchers used the Oncomine TCR Beta short-read assay to sequence DNA from cultured CD4+ T cells. In TCRdb, the PCR reads were re-called with MiXCR into one record per CDR3 protein. The sample shows 20,000 to 25,000 distinct CDR3 sequences, roughly two fifths of them seen only once. General study results and limits: Only post-vaccination samples contained a median 86.3% of the reactive clones in convalescent patients.

Treatment of the sample: roughly nine-day PBMC culture with coronavirus spike peptide pools or control peptides (ViraFEST assay). The source is a human donor who had recovered from COVID-19. The input for sequencing was CD4+ T cells from blood, cultured in vitro, taken before SARS-CoV-2 vaccination. The rearrangement joins TRBV5-6 to TRBJ1-2; D call uncertain. CDR3 bases: TGTGCCAGCAGCTTGCAACCGGGGTTAGGGTATGGCTACACCTTC. Its protein is CASSLQPGLGYGYTF. Looking up the rest from reference TRBV5-6 and TRBJ1-2 gives the full variable domain: DAGVTQSPTHLIKTRGQQVTLRCSPKSGHDTVSWYQQALGQGPQFIFQYYEEEERQRGNFPDRFSGHQFPNYSSELNVNALLLGDSALYLCASSLQPGLGYGYTFGSGTRLTVV.